The rows below give T cell receptor beta chains drawn from one sample of a study of human T cells and chemical hapten exposure. Each CDR3 protein is one row after TCRdb ran MiXCR on the RACE reads. The repertoire holds roughly 90,000 distinct CDR3 sequences, with around 9.9% as singletons. The source was whole blood, collected in connection with sensitization to the hapten diphenylcyclopropenone (DPC). Every receptor here comes from a woman in her 30s with alopecia areata. Some clones in this sample may be carry-over from other donors' samples. Each CDR3 is given with its conserved first and last residue. A D gene is named only where the DNA matches it firmly. Expanded clones get a size class; other rows say once, few or many, or leave the size out.

j_call clone_size d_call v_call cdr3_nt cdr3_aa
TRBJ2-5 many TRBD2 TRBV7-2 TGTGCCAGCAGCCCATTCCTGGAGGGAGGGAAGTACTTC CASSPFLEGGKYF
TRBJ2-6 few NA TRBV7-2 TGTGCCAGCAGCTTAGTTACAGGCTCTGGGGCCAACGTCCTGACTTTC CASSLVTGSGANVLTF
TRBJ2-5 few TRBD2 TRBV12-3/TRBV12-4 TGTGCCAGCAGTTTAGGTACTAGCGGGAGTCAAGAGACCCAGTACTTC CASSLGTSGSQETQYF
TRBJ2-1 many NA TRBV29-1 TGCAGCGTTGAAGCGCGAAATGAGCAGTTCTTC CSVEARNEQFF
TRBJ2-1 NA TRBD1 TRBV12-3/TRBV12-4 TGTGCCAGCAGTCGAACCGGGACAGGAGACTACAATGAGCAGTTCTTC CASSRTGTGDYNEQFF
TRBJ2-3 many NA TRBV3-1 TGTGCCAGCAGCCAAGTGCCGGAGAGCACAGATACGCAGTATTTT CASSQVPESTDTQYF
TRBJ2-7 few NA TRBV20-1 TGCAGTGCTAGTAGGCTAGAAGCCTACGAGCAGTACTTC CSASRLEAYEQYF
TRBJ2-7 few NA TRBV20-1 TGCAGTGCTGTTGGGGGGCTATCCTACGAGCAGTACTTC CSAVGGLSYEQYF
TRBJ2-3 NA TRBD2 TRBV7-2 TGTGCCAGCAGCTATCTAGCGGGAACTAGCACAGATACGCAGTATTTT CASSYLAGTSTDTQYF
TRBJ2-7 NA NA TRBV24-1 TGTGCCACCAGTGACCCCCAGGGGGGGTCCTACGAGCAGTACTTC CATSDPQGGSYEQYF
TRBJ1-6 many NA TRBV7-9 TGTGCCAGCAGTTGGGGACAAAATTCACCCCTCCACTTT CASSWGQNSPLHF
TRBJ1-5 NA TRBD1 TRBV2 TGTGCCAGCAGTGAAGGGACAGGGGGCTTTCAGCCCCAGCATTTT CASSEGTGGFQPQHF
TRBJ2-1 many NA TRBV11-1 TGTGCCAGCACCGTTAGCGGTTCTTCCTACAATGAGCAGTTCTTC CASTVSGSSYNEQFF
TRBJ2-2 many TRBD1 TRBV6-2/TRBV6-3 TGTGCCAGCAAGGGGGAACAGGGGTGGGCCCGCGCGAACACCGGGGAGCTGTTTTTT CASKGEQGWARANTGELFF
TRBJ2-1 few TRBD1 TRBV2 TGTGCCAGCTCCCGGCCGGGACAGGGGGCCGATGAGCAGTTCTTC CASSRPGQGADEQFF
TRBJ2-1 many TRBD1 TRBV24-1 TGTGCCACCAGTGATCCCGGGACAGGGGGCTTCGGTGAGCAGTTCTTC CATSDPGTGGFGEQFF
TRBJ2-3 few NA TRBV7-2 TGTGCCAGCAGCCAAGGGACAAGCACTAGCACAGATACGCAGTATTTT CASSQGTSTSTDTQYF
TRBJ2-7 many NA TRBV27 TGTGCCAGCAGCTTACCTCCAGGGTTTAACTACGAGCAGTACTTC CASSLPPGFNYEQYF
TRBJ2-3 many NA TRBV18 TGTGCCAGCTCACCACCGACGGTTCTACCTGGCACAGATACGCAGTATTTT CASSPPTVLPGTDTQYF
TRBJ2-7 many NA TRBV20-1 TGCAGTGCTAGAGCCCAAGACACGGGTCGGCAGTACTTC CSARAQDTGRQYF
TRBJ1-2 many NA TRBV28 TGTGCCAGCAGTATAAACCCCGCTAACTATGGCTACACCTTC CASSINPANYGYTF
TRBJ1-2 NA NA TRBV12-3/TRBV12-4 TGTGCCAGCAGCTTAGGAACCTTCTATGGCTACACCTTC CASSLGTFYGYTF
TRBJ2-7 NA NA TRBV5-1 TGCGCCAGCAGTCACCGCCCGGACGGATCCTACGAGCAGTACTTC CASSHRPDGSYEQYF
TRBJ1-3 many TRBD1 TRBV20-1 TGCAGTGCTAGGCAGGGGGTTGGAAACACCATATATTTT CSARQGVGNTIYF
TRBJ1-6 many NA TRBV6-1 TGTGCCAGCAGTGAAAACAGGCCGAGAGATTCACCCCTCCACTTT CASSENRPRDSPLHF
TRBJ2-7 few TRBD2 TRBV28 TGTGCCACCAAGACTAGCGGGAGGCGTGAGCAGTACTTC CATKTSGRREQYF
TRBJ2-3 many TRBD2 TRBV20-1 TGCAGTGCTGGGGATAGCGGGGGCACAGATACGCAGTATTTT CSAGDSGGTDTQYF
TRBJ1-1 NA NA TRBV20-1 TGCAGTGCTAGTCGCCAGGGTGAAGCTTTCTTT CSASRQGEAFF
TRBJ2-3 many TRBD2 TRBV24-1 TGTGCCACCTCTCTAACTAGCGGGGTCGCAGATACGCAGTATTTT CATSLTSGVADTQYF
TRBJ1-2 few TRBD1 TRBV20-1 TGCAGTGCGACCACTCCCGGACAGGGCTCTCACAACTATGGCTACACCTTC CSATTPGQGSHNYGYTF
TRBJ1-4 many NA TRBV10-3 TGTGCCATCAGTGCGGGGGCGTCTGCGGAAAAACTGTTTTTT CAISAGASAEKLFF
TRBJ2-1 many NA TRBV11-2 TGTGCCAGCCGGGGGCTAGCAATTGGAAATGAGCAGTTCTTC CASRGLAIGNEQFF
TRBJ2-1 NA NA TRBV27 TGTGCCAGCAGGCTGGGGGTTTTCAATGAGCAGTTCTTC CASRLGVFNEQFF
TRBJ1-1 few NA TRBV5-1 TGCGCCAGCACCACTCAGGGCGTTCTGAACACTGAAGCTTTCTTT CASTTQGVLNTEAFF
TRBJ2-3 many TRBD2 TRBV20-1 TGCAGTGCTAGGGGGCTAGCGGGGGGCCCCCTTAGTCCAGATACGCAGTATTTT CSARGLAGGPLSPDTQYF
TRBJ2-3 NA TRBD2 TRBV12-3/TRBV12-4 TGTGCCAGTAAAATGACTAGCGGGGGAGCAGATACGCAGTATTTT CASKMTSGGADTQYF
TRBJ1-3 many NA TRBV20-1 TGCAGTGCTAGAGAATGGGGACCGTACTCTGGAAACACCATATATTTT CSAREWGPYSGNTIYF
TRBJ2-1 many NA TRBV5-1 TGCGCCAGCAGAAGGGAGTCGCATCTGCAAGAGCAGTTCTTC CASRRESHLQEQFF
TRBJ2-2 few NA TRBV2 TGTGCCAGCTCACGACACAGCAGTGCGAACACCGGGGAGCTGTTTTTT CASSRHSSANTGELFF
TRBJ2-7 NA NA TRBV5-1 TGCGCCAGCAGCGGAAGGGACGGGACCTACGAGCAGTACTTC CASSGRDGTYEQYF
TRBJ2-5 many NA TRBV3-1 TGTGCCAGCAGCCAAGACGGGACCAAAGTAGGAGAGACCCAGTACTTC CASSQDGTKVGETQYF
TRBJ1-1 NA NA TRBV29-1 TGCAGCGTTGTATTGACAGCCAGGGACACTGAAGCTTTCTTT CSVVLTARDTEAFF
TRBJ2-5 many NA TRBV20-1 TGCAGTGCCCCAAAGGGAGAGCAAGAGACCCAGTACTTC CSAPKGEQETQYF
TRBJ1-1 many NA TRBV20-1 TGCAGTGCTACAGTCCCGGGGACATTGGGAGCCTTCTTT CSATVPGTLGAFF
TRBJ2-7 NA NA TRBV27 TGTGCCAGCAGTTTACGAGCGAGAGAGTCCTACGAGCAGTACTTC CASSLRARESYEQYF
TRBJ1-4 few TRBD1 TRBV11-2 TGTGCCAGCAGCTTAGTAGGGACAGAGAATGAAAAACTGTTTTTT CASSLVGTENEKLFF
TRBJ2-1 NA TRBD2 TRBV18 TGTGCCAGCTCACCGGGACTAGCGTTGGCCGAGCAGTTCTTC CASSPGLALAEQFF
TRBJ1-1 NA NA TRBV28 TGTGCCAGCAGTTTAGTGCACACTGAAGCTTTCTTT CASSLVHTEAFF
TRBJ2-7 few NA TRBV11-1 TGTGCCAGCAGCTTTCATTCTGGTCCCTACGAGCAGTACTTC CASSFHSGPYEQYF
TRBJ1-5 many NA TRBV2 TGTGCCAGCAGTGAAGCGCTCCAGCCTCAGCCCCAGCATTTT CASSEALQPQPQHF
TRBJ1-4 few NA TRBV19 TGTGCCAGTAGTCTTGGAGAGGCGGGTAATGAAAAACTGTTTTTT CASSLGEAGNEKLFF
TRBJ1-5 NA NA TRBV9 TGTGCCAGCAGCGTAGGGGGATACAATCAGCCCCAGCATTTT CASSVGGYNQPQHF
TRBJ2-7 few TRBD1 TRBV10-3 TGTGCCATCAGCGCAAGACAGGGAAGCTACGAGCAGTACTTC CAISARQGSYEQYF
TRBJ1-5 few TRBD1 TRBV29-1 TGCAGCGCCACGGGACAGGGGCAGGACCAGCCCCAGCATTTT CSATGQGQDQPQHF